These T cell receptor beta chains were read from a single sample in a study of shared clonotypes between healthy human individuals. The assay was immunoSEQ multiplex PCR, and TCRdb's table has in-frame clones only and misses some. The repertoire consists of more than 200,000 clones, with 65% occurring once and the leading ten covering roughly 11%. Sequenced input: memory CD4+ T cells sorted from blood. All receptors derive from a man aged 30-40 years in good health. CDR3s include the opening cysteine and the closing phenylalanine or tryptophan. The D gene is left open where the match is weak. The size field is filled for only some rows; it gives once, few, many or a size class.

D,size,J,V,CDR3,DNA
TRBD2,-,TRBJ2-7,TRBV19,CASTGGHLYEQYF,TGTGCCAGTACGGGGGGGCACCTCTACGAGCAGTACTTC
-,-,TRBJ2-7,TRBV25-1,CASSESSYEQYF,TGTGCCAGCAGTGAGTCTTCCTACGAGCAGTACTTC
-,-,TRBJ1-1,TRBV7-8,CASRPVKNTEAFF,TGTGCCAGCAGACCCGTCAAGAACACTGAAGCTTTCTTT
-,-,TRBJ1-1,TRBV7-2,CASSPGGLTEAFF,TGTGCCAGCAGCCCGGGGGGACTCACTGAAGCTTTCTTT
TRBD2,-,TRBJ2-1,TRBV5-4,CASSLELAGGSYNEQFF,TGTGCCAGCAGCTTGGAGCTAGCGGGAGGTTCCTACAATGAGCAGTTCTTC
TRBD2,-,TRBJ2-7,TRBV5-1,CASKYSASGTYEQYF,TGCGCCAGCAAATATTCGGCTAGCGGCACCTACGAGCAGTACTTC
TRBD2,-,TRBJ2-2,TRBV5-4,CASSPTSGTVGELFF,TGTGCCAGCAGCCCGACTAGCGGGACTGTCGGGGAGCTGTTTTTT
-,-,TRBJ2-2,TRBV19,CASSPERAYTGELFF,TGTGCCAGTAGTCCAGAGCGGGCATACACCGGGGAGCTGTTTTTT
TRBD1,many,TRBJ1-3,TRBV30,CAWRKTGAGNTIYF,TGTGCCTGGAGAAAAACAGGGGCTGGAAACACCATATATTTT
-,few,TRBJ1-5,TRBV18,CASSPFEGSDQPQHF,TGTGCCAGCTCACCTTTTGAGGGTAGCGATCAGCCCCAGCATTTT
-,-,TRBJ2-7,TRBV5-4,CASSSRGGYEQYF,TGTGCCAGCAGCTCCAGAGGGGGTTACGAGCAGTACTTC
-,-,TRBJ1-2,TRBV7-2,CASSLFGENYGYTF,TGTGCCAGCAGCCTATTTGGGGAAAACTATGGCTACACCTTC
-,many,TRBJ2-7,TRBV4-2,CASSPRPRGEQYF,TGTGCCAGCAGCCCCCGACCTAGAGGCGAGCAGTACTTC
TRBD1,once,TRBJ1-2,TRBV6-1,CASRPTGVGGYTF,TGTGCCAGCAGACCTACAGGGGTAGGCGGCTACACCTTC
-,-,TRBJ1-1,TRBV18,CASSPTLGYRDTEAFF,TGTGCCAGCTCACCAACGTTGGGCTATAGGGACACTGAAGCTTTCTTT
-,few,TRBJ2-5,TRBV6-1,CASSEVKGSQETQYF,TGTGCCAGCAGTGAAGTAAAGGGAAGCCAAGAGACCCAGTACTTC
TRBD2,-,TRBJ2-1,TRBV7-9,CASSLVRGGRAFSGNEQFF,TGTGCCAGCAGCTTAGTTAGGGGCGGGAGGGCCTTTAGCGGCAATGAGCAGTTCTTC
TRBD1,few,TRBJ1-2,TRBV28,CASRVRTGGYGYTF,TGTGCCAGCAGAGTTCGGACAGGCGGCTATGGCTACACCTTC
TRBD2,-,TRBJ2-7,TRBV7-2,CASSLSTAGVTYEQYF,TGTGCCAGCAGCTTATCCACAGCGGGAGTGACCTACGAGCAGTACTTC
-,-,TRBJ2-3,TRBV9,CASSAREGTTDTQYF,TGTGCCAGCAGCGCGCGCGAGGGGACCACAGATACGCAGTATTTT
-,few,TRBJ1-2,TRBV7-6,CASSSARGAGSGGYTF,TGTGCCAGCAGCTCGGCTCGGGGAGCGGGCAGCGGAGGCTACACCTTC
-,-,TRBJ1-1,TRBV19,CASRPGNYMNTEAFF,TGTGCCAGTAGACCGGGCAACTACATGAACACTGAAGCTTTCTTT
-,-,TRBJ2-4,TRBV28,CASSPRFSGIAKNIQYF,TGTGCCAGCAGTCCGCGGTTTTCAGGAATAGCCAAAAACATTCAGTACTTC
TRBD2,few,TRBJ2-1,TRBV14,CASSQGLSGLGSNEQFF,TGTGCCAGCAGCCAAGGACTGTCGGGACTAGGCAGCAATGAGCAGTTCTTC
TRBD1,once,TRBJ2-7,TRBV4-1,CASSQGGQGSYEQYF,TGCGCCAGCAGCCAAGGAGGACAGGGGAGCTACGAGCAGTACTTC
TRBD1,-,TRBJ2-5,TRBV5-1,CASSQTGGFETQYF,TGCGCCAGCAGCCAAACAGGGGGCTTCGAGACCCAGTACTTC
-,-,TRBJ2-7,TRBV28,CASSRVGGPPTRYEQYF,TGTGCCAGCAGTCGAGTGGGGGGGCCGCCTACCAGATACGAGCAGTACTTC
TRBD1,many,TRBJ1-2,TRBV18,CASSPGQQNYGYTF,TGTGCCAGCTCGCCGGGACAGCAAAACTATGGCTACACCTTC
TRBD1,-,TRBJ1-2,TRBV27,CASSLFQGGYGYTF,TGTGCCAGCAGTTTATTTCAGGGGGGCTATGGCTACACCTTC
-,-,TRBJ2-7,TRBV28,CASSLKGGPTDEQYF,TGTGCCAGCAGTTTAAAGGGGGGACCGACCGACGAGCAGTACTTC
-,-,TRBJ1-1,TRBV28,CASSSIGLLNTEAFF,TGTGCCAGCAGCTCTATCGGGCTGCTTAACACTGAAGCTTTCTTT
TRBD1,few,TRBJ2-7,TRBV25-1,CASSVGQGAYEQYF,TGTGCCAGCAGTGTTGGACAGGGGGCCTACGAGCAGTACTTC
TRBD1,-,TRBJ2-7,TRBV7-8,CASSSPRTGGPYEQYF,TGTGCCAGCAGCTCGCCCCGGACAGGGGGTCCCTACGAGCAGTACTTC
-,few,TRBJ2-6,TRBV12-5,CASGLSGANVLTF,TGTGCTAGTGGTTTATCTGGGGCCAACGTCCTGACTTTC
-,once,TRBJ2-3,TRBV5-4,CASSFRDGTDTQYF,TGTGCCAGCAGCTTTAGGGACGGCACAGATACGCAGTATTTT
-,few,TRBJ2-2,TRBV19,CASQDSHFNTGELFF,TGTGCCAGTCAGGACAGCCACTTTAACACCGGGGAGCTGTTTTTT
-,once,TRBJ2-1,TRBV9,CASSVGGAESYNEQFF,TGTGCCAGCAGCGTAGGGGGGGCTGAGTCCTACAATGAGCAGTTCTTC
-,-,TRBJ2-1,TRBV7-6,CASSPLRGPRYNEQFF,TGTGCCAGCAGCCCCCTACGGGGACCCCGCTACAATGAGCAGTTCTTC
-,many,TRBJ2-5,TRBV7-9,CASSLRAEETQYF,TGTGCCAGCAGCTTACGGGCAGAAGAGACCCAGTACTTC
-,-,TRBJ1-2,TRBV28,CASRPDGDYGYTF,TGTGCCAGCAGGCCCGACGGAGACTATGGCTACACCTTC
TRBD2,-,TRBJ2-1,TRBV4-3,CASSQDMLAGLNQQFF,TGCGCCAGCAGCCAAGATATGCTAGCGGGACTCAATCAGCAGTTCTTC